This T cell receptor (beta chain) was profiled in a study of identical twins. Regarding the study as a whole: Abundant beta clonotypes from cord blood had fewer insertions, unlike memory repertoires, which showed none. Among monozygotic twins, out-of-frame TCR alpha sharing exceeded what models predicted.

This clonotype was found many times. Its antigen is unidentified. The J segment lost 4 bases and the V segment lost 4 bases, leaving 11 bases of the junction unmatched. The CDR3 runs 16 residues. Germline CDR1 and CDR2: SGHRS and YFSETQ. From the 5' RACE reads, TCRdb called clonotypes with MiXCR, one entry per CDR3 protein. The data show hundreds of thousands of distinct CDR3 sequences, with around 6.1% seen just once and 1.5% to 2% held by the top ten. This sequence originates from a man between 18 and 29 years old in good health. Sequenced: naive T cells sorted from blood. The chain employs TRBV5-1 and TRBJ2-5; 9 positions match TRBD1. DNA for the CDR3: TGCGCCAGCAGCCCACCGGGACAGGGTGGCGGAGAGACCCAGTACTTC. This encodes CASSPPGQGGGETQYF.